This TCR beta chain stems from a study of identical twins (dated by TCRdb to the mid-2010s). For the wider study: The study deep-sequenced TCR alpha and beta repertoires from monozygotic twins, unrelated adults of various ages and cord blood to test whether fetal clonotypes persist. To rule out contamination, the twin experiments were replicated at different times with different library preparation protocols. General conclusions and limits of the study: Abundant cord blood beta clonotypes had fewer insertions, young adult naive repertoires showed a similar but weaker trend, and memory repertoires showed no such trend. Because the same donors could not be followed over many years, the conclusions relied on cross-sectional statistical analysis. In monozygotic twins, out-of-frame TCR alpha sharing was systematically underestimated by recombination models, although the models agreed with sharing between unrelated individuals. The excess sharing between twins in beta out-of-frame sequences was weaker because fewer shared sequences reduced the signal-to-noise ratio. Compared with coincidental sharing between unrelated individuals, an excess of low generation-probability sequences was observed among out-of-frame TCR alpha sequences shared between twins. Invariant T cells such as MAIT and iNKT could partly confound zero-insertion analyses, although diverse VJ usage argued against such confounding for most clonotypes.

As encoded in the germline V gene, CDR1 is SGHAT while CDR2 is FQNNGV. For this chain, trimming is 1 base at the V end and 12 bases at the J end, and the number of junction bases without a gene match is 2. Taken from cysteine to phenylalanine, the CDR3 has 11 residues. Only CDR3 DNA is held: 33 bases, read in frame from base 1. Libraries were made using 5' RACE. Sequenced using an Illumina HiSeq 2000. A universal primer binding site was introduced by template switching, and a unique molecular identifier was present in the final cDNA, enabling accurate counting of TCR cDNA molecules. Specific primers in the conserved constant-segment region were used to synthesize first-strand cDNA for TCR alpha and beta chains. Each cDNA library was double barcoded, with a SMART-Mk sample barcode plus Illumina barcodes, to control for contamination. Two successive PCR steps introduced TruSeq adapter sequences along with Illumina sample barcodes. Sequencing of the TCR alpha and beta cDNA libraries was done on the Illumina HiSeq platform using custom primers. As for the original processing: Raw reads were processed with MiGEC to extract unique molecular identifiers, and MiXCR was used to determine CDR3 positions. For each individual, recombination models were inferred using an EM algorithm with the repgenHMM and IGoR tools. The analysis of shared clonotypes was done with the tcR package in R, with sharing normalized by the product of cloneset sizes. Out-of-frame nonproductive sequences were analyzed to study raw recombination free of thymic and clonal selection effects. TCRdb handled the public reads itself, with Q25 trimming in fastp and clone calling in MiXCR, and kept productive beta chains. Entries are consolidated by CDR3 protein sequence, retaining the most common genes and DNA. The V and J calls and clone size come from TCRdb's table, not from the authors' own analysis. The sample table contains 1.5 million to 2 million distinct CDR3 sequences; only one count was recorded for around 33% of them. Of the sample, less than 0.35% falls within the top ten clones.

Only healthy Caucasian donors were included. On this clonotype itself: It lacks a known antigen. Base qualities were left out, and no much larger clone turns up one base away.

The sample consisted of cord blood. The chain links TRBV11-2 with TRBJ1-1, with TRBD1 matching 7 junction bases. This receptor was identified in a newborn girl in good health. At the DNA level, the sequence is TGTGCCAGCAGCTTAGCACAGGGGACTTTCTTT. It translates to CASSLAQGTFF.